The clone carrying this T cell receptor (beta chain) showed up just a few times. As yet, its antigen is unknown. The record originates from a study of vaccination effects on CD4 cells after COVID-19. Using immunoSEQ multiplex PCR, the repertoire was profiled, and TCRdb retains in-frame clones only, with some absent. Of tens of thousands of clones listed, roughly 73% are singletons. Culture proceeded for more than 8 days, and CD4+ T cells were then isolated. Germline-derived CDR1 and CDR2 are DFQATT and SNEGSKA (reference sequence). The V segment lost 3 bases and the J segment 3 bases; nucleotides outside the gene matches: 17. The length of the CDR3 is 18 residues.

Sequenced here: CD4+ T cells from PBMCs cultured without peptide, sampled before COVID-19 vaccination. The rearrangement joins TRBV20-1 to TRBJ2-3; 8 bases fit TRBD2. The clonotype was recovered from a human donor who received a COVID-19 vaccine. The CDR3 loop reads CSASKGRRLAMFTDTQYF. For the CDR3, the DNA is TGCAGTGCTAGTAAGGGCCGGCGACTAGCGATGTTTACAGATACGCAGTATTTT.